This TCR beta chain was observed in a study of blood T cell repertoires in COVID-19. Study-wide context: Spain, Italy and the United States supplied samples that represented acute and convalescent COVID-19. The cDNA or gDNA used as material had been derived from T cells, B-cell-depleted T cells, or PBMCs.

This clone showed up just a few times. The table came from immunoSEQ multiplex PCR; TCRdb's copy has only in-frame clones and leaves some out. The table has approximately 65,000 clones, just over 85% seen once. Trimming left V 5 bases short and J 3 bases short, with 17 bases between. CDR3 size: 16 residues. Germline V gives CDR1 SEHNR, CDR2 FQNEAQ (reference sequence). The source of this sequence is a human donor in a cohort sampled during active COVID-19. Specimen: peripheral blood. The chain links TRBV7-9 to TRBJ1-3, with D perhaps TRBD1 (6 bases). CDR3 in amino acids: CASSHRRTDYGNTIYF. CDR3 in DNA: TGTGCCAGCAGCCACCGCCGGACAGATTATGGAAACACCATATATTTT.